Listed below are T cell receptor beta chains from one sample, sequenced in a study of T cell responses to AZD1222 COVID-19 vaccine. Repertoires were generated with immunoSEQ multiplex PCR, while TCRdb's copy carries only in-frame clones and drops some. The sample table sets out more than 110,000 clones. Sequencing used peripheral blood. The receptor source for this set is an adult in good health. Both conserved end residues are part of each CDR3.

CASSLEAGGNYGYTF,TRBV28
CASSQDRRQSTNYGYTF,TRBV4-2
CSANRDRVNEQFF,TRBV29-1
CASSLGPTGNTIYF,TRBV5-1
CSASPSVNTEAFF,TRBV20-1
CASSMSSYGYTF,TRBV19
CASRSGQNTGELFF,TRBV5-1
CAWSLGQGNGYTF,TRBV30
CASSPSGQGVTEAFF,TRBV18
CASSNNGGTDTQYF,TRBV19
CASSEWDAQNTEAFF,TRBV6-1
CASSQGLSPLHF,TRBV4-1
CASSLSSGNSYNSPLHF,TRBV7-2
CASSRNSYGVVSNTEAFF,TRBV19
CASSYSRGYNSPLHF,TRBV6-5